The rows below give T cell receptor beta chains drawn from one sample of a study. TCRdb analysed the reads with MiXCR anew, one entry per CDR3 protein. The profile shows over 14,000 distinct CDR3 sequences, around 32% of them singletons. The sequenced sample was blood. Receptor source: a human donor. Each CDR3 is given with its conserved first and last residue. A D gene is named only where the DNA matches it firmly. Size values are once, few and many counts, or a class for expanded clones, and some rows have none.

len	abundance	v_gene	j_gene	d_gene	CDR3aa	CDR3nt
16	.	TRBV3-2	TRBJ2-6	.	CASSQEEGSGANVLTF	TGTGCCAGCAGCCAAGAGGAAGGGTCTGGGGCCAACGTCCTGACTTTC
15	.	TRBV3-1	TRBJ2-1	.	CASSLQGSGANEQFF	TGTGCCAGCAGCCTACAGGGATCCGGGGCCAATGAGCAGTTCTTC
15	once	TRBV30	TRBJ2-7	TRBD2	CAWVGLAGEGYEQYF	TGTGCCTGGGTGGGACTAGCGGGAGAGGGCTACGAGCAGTACTTC
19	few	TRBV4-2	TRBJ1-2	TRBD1	CASSQDARDRGLANYGYTF	TGTGCCAGCAGCCAAGATGCCCGGGACAGGGGGTTAGCTAACTATGGCTACACCTTC
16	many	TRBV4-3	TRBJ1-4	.	CASSQDGPATNEKLFF	TGCGCCAGCAGCCAAGATGGACCGGCAACTAATGAAAAACTGTTTTTT
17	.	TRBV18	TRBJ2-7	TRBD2	CASSLQGTSGRVRTQYF	TGTGCCAGCTCGCTGCAGGGGACTAGCGGGAGGGTCCGAACGCAGTACTTC
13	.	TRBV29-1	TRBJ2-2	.	CSGKAENTRELFF	TGCAGCGGTAAGGCGGAGAACACCCGGGAGCTGTTTTTT
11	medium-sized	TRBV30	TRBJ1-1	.	CAWSTDTEAFF	TGTGCCTGGAGTACCGACACTGAAGCTTTCTTT
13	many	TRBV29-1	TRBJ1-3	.	CSVDTSSGNTIYF	TGCAGCGTTGACACCTCCTCTGGAAACACCATATATTTT
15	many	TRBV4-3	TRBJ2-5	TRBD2	CASSQTDLAGGPQYF	TGCGCCAGCAGCCAAACGGATCTAGCGGGAGGGCCCCAGTACTTC
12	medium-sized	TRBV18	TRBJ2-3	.	CASSPTTDTQYF	TGTGCCAGCTCACCAACGACAGATACGCAGTATTTT
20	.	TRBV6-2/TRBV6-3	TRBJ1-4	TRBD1	CASSSISGHHGGTGSEKLFF	TGTGCCAGCAGTTCGATAAGCGGCCACCATGGAGGGACAGGGTCTGAAAAACTGTTTTTT
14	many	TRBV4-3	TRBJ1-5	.	CASSQDWGGQPQHF	TGCGCCAGCAGCCAAGATTGGGGAGGTCAGCCCCAGCATTTT
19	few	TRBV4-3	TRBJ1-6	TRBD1	CASSQDVRDRGDDNSPLHF	TGCGCCAGCAGCCAAGACGTCAGGGACAGGGGGGACGATAATTCACCCCTCCACTTT
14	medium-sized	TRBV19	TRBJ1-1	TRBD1	CASSWTGALTEAFF	TGTGCCAGTAGCTGGACAGGGGCTCTCACTGAAGCTTTCTTT
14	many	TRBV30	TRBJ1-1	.	CAWGRLGSNYEAFF	TGTGCCTGGGGGCGACTGGGGTCCAACTATGAAGCTTTCTTT
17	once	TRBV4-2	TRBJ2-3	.	CASSQGKGGDRTDTQYF	TGTGCCAGCAGCCAAGGCAAGGGGGGGGACCGGACAGATACGCAGTATTTT
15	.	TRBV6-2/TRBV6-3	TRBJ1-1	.	CASSYSRTEDTEAFF	TGTGCCAGCAGTTACTCCCGGACAGAGGACACTGAAGCTTTCTTT
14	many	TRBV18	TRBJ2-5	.	CASSPVGAQGTQYF	TGTGCCAGCTCACCAGTCGGGGCCCAAGGGACCCAGTACTTC
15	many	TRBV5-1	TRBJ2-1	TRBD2	CASSSGLAGYNEQFF	TGCGCCAGCAGCTCTGGACTAGCGGGTTACAATGAGCAGTTCTTC
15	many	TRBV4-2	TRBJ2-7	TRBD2	CASSQTSGSSYEQYF	TGTGCCAGCAGCCAAACTAGCGGGAGCTCCTACGAGCAGTACTTC